The sequence of this T cell receptor (beta chain) was determined in a study of early T cells in non-severe SARS-CoV-2 infection (dated by TCRdb to about 2021). For the study in its entirety: Because TCR sequencing relied on bulk RNA taken from unsorted whole blood, pairing of alpha and beta chains was not possible.

The library was generated by 5' RACE. TCRdb shows the sequencer as NextSeq 500. To correct for sequencing error and PCR bias, the TCR library protocol tagged individual cDNA molecules with unique molecular identifiers. TCR alpha and beta chains were both sequenced, and the abundances of alpha and beta sequences in each sample were closely correlated with each other. From the authors' description of their analysis: Decombinator V4 was used to annotate TCR sequences for V gene, J gene and CDR3. TCRs were defined as expanded if a significant change between any two time points was detected under a Poisson model with p below 0.0001. TCR abundances were normalised to the total number of TCRs sequenced per sample and were expressed as counts per million. TRAV1-2 paired with TRAJ12, TRAJ20 or TRAJ33 defined MAIT TCRs, while TRAV10 paired with TRAJ18 defined iNKT TCRs. VDJdb, accessed 1 November 2021, was searched for CMV, EBV and SARS-CoV-2 annotated TCRs, excluding TCRs annotated for multiple antigens. The raw public reads went through TCRdb reprocessing: fastp at Q25, MiXCR clone calling, in-frame beta chains kept. Each entry is one CDR3 protein sequence, shown with its most common DNA and genes. The V and J calls were not made by the authors but by TCRdb's processing. The sample table shows tens of thousands of distinct CDR3 sequences, and under 12% are seen once. The top ten clonotypes cover 6.5% of the sample.

Summary of the overall study and its limitations: VDJdb matching was skewed toward anti-spike CD8 responses and likely underestimated virus-specific expansions by missing private and CD4 specificities.

This clonotype was seen ten or more times. Its antigen remains undetermined. The sample holds no much larger clone one base away, and base qualities are not on file. According to the germline V gene, CDR1 reads LGHNA and CDR2 reads YSLEER. The CDR3 goes from the cysteine to the phenylalanine over 15 residues. Only CDR3 DNA remains: 45 bases, in frame from the first base. V drops 0 bases and J drops 10 bases, leaving 13 bases in between. A case-control design nested within a healthcare worker cohort in London, UK, was used, with weekly nasopharyngeal swab PCR tests and blood sampling performed. Healthcare workers were enrolled in the week of the UK lockdown, from 23 to 31 March 2020, and were followed every week for up to roughly 15 weeks.

The sequenced sample consisted of whole blood. The TCR was taken from an adult who was a healthcare worker with PCR-confirmed SARS-CoV-2 infection or an uninfected control (not recorded which). This receptor chain uses TRBV4-3 and TRBJ1-6; the D gene is unclear. The CDR3 has the sequence CASSQERRMQSPLHF. In nucleotides, the sequence is TGCGCCAGCAGCCAAGAGAGGAGGATGCAATCACCCCTCCACTTT.